Sequencing of this TCR beta chain was carried out in a study of CD8+ T cells in alopecia areata. Turning to the study itself: Treated patients took oral tofacitinib at 5 to 10 mg twice daily. The study's findings and limits: Against the mouse data, patients shared TCRs less clearly, possibly for HLA reasons. Across lesional scalp, and particularly alopecia totalis/universalis, clonality surpassed that of normal scalp. Normal-skin resident alphabeta T cells also appear among scalp sample sequences.

This clone was seen a handful of times. Its matching antigen is unknown. The sample carries other DNA sequences with the same CDR3. RNA extraction and reverse transcription yielded cDNA as sequencing template. TCRdb keeps only in-frame clones here, not all; method: immunoSEQ multiplex PCR. The sample shows around 130,000 clones, roughly 54% of them seen only once. The germline V and J ends were trimmed by 0 bases and 2 bases, with 3 bases remaining between them. Germline CDR1 is KGHSH and CDR2 is LQKENI. This CDR3 comprises 13 residues. The clonotype was recovered from a human donor with alopecia areata. Source: CD4+ T cells sorted from blood, taken at week 0. The chain uses TRBV18 and TRBJ2-3; D is uncertain. The CDR3 sequence is CASSPPVTDTQYF. Here the CDR3 DNA reads TGTGCCAGCTCACCACCCGTCACAGATACGCAGTATTTT.